Sequencing of this TCR beta chain was carried out in a study of blood T cell repertoires in COVID-19. Study overall: In each case, the material was cDNA or gDNA derived from T cells, B-cell-depleted T cells, or PBMCs.

Original data processing: Amplification with reference gene primers provided the estimates of nucleated cell counts. TCRdb's copy holds only in-frame clones and misses some; the assay was immunoSEQ multiplex PCR. V, J and clone size are taken as reported in that table, and D and trimming were inferred from the DNA itself. This table has hundreds of thousands of clones, 80% to 90% appearing once. From germline, CDR1 is MNHEY and CDR2 SMNVEV (reference sequence). The CDR3 is made up of 13 amino acids. Trimming shortened V by 6 bases and J by 5 bases, and 13 bases separated the two germline ends. Within 2 weeks of study entry, exposed participants had contacted a PCR-confirmed or clinician-diagnosed COVID-19 case.

The material sequenced was PBMCs or T cells enriched from blood (not recorded which). V is TRBV27 and J is TRBJ2-5; tentative D call: TRBD1 (7 bases). The clonotype comes from a woman between 40 and 55 years old who had been exposed to COVID-19. The CDR3 here is CASSGQEGETQYF. CDR3 nucleotides: TGTGCCAGCAGCGGACAGGAGGGGGAGACCCAGTACTTC.